The next 10 T cell receptor beta chains were all read from a single sample in a study of blood T cell repertoires in COVID-19. Assay used: immunoSEQ multiplex PCR; TCRdb lists only in-frame clones, some missing. The sample lists about 150,000 clones, 80% to 90% seen once, with about 8.9% in the top ten. What was sequenced was peripheral blood. These receptors were taken from a woman in her forties or fifties with acute or convalescent COVID-19.

The CDR3, as DNA: TGTGCCAGCAGCCAACAAATGGGCCCCAATGAGCAGTTCTTC. Protein: CASSQQMGPNEQFF. This chain joins TRBV14 and TRBJ2-1; D ambiguous. Germline V gives CDR1 SGHDN, CDR2 FVKESK. Trimming cost V 2 bases and J 6 bases, with 11 bases left between them. This CDR3 region has 14 residues.

The V gene is TRBV30, the J gene TRBJ1-1; a weak D match, TRBD1 (5 bases). The CDR3 covers 12 residues. Germline assignment: CDR1 GTSNPN and CDR2 SVGIG (reference sequence). Between the trimmed V and J ends, which lost 0 bases and 10 bases, there was a span of 12 bases. CDR3 loop: CAWSVREGRAFF. The CDR3 DNA is TGTGCCTGGAGTGTCAGGGAAGGCCGAGCTTTCTTT.

This clone is judged large. The chain carries TRBV29-1 and TRBJ2-7, with 9 nucleotides matching TRBD1. The V gene's germline CDR1 is SQVTM and CDR2 ANQGSEA. The CDR3 covers 14 residues. V trimming: 6 bases; J trimming: 0 bases; junction bases outside the gene matches: 6. Here the CDR3 reads CSVYGTGSSYEQYF. The CDR3 bases are TGCAGCGTGTACGGGACAGGGAGCTCCTACGAGCAGTACTTC.

The gene calls are TRBV18 and TRBJ2-3; 7 bases align to TRBD1. The CDR3 covers 16 residues. Germline V lookup: CDR1 KGHSH, CDR2 LQKENI. With 2 bases clipped from V and 2 bases from J, the junction kept 7 bases outside the gene matches. The CDR3 DNA is TGTGCCAGCTCACCAAGGGGGCGAGGAAACACAGATACGCAGTATTTT. This codes for CASSPRGRGNTDTQYF. Full variable domain (outside the CDR3, taken from reference TRBV18 and TRBJ2-3): NAGVMQNPRHLVRRRGQEARLRCSPMKGHSHVYWYRQLPEEGLKFMVYLQKENIIDESGMPKERFSAEFPKEGPSILRIQQVVRGDSAAYFCASSPRGRGNTDTQYFGPGTRLTVL.

This chain links TRBV18 with TRBJ1-4, with 8 bases that match TRBD1. Per germline, CDR1 KGHSH and CDR2 LQKENI. This CDR3 is built from 16 residues. Unmatched junction bases numbered 2, after V lost 0 bases and J lost 2 bases. The CDR3 reads CASSPPDRVTNEKLFF. In nucleotides, the CDR3 is TGTGCCAGCTCACCACCGGACAGGGTTACTAATGAAAAACTGTTTTTT.

CDR3: CASSFRTGELFF. The CDR3, as DNA: TGTGCCAGCAGCTTCCGGACCGGGGAGCTGTTTTTT. J is TRBJ2-2 and V is TRBV13, with no clear D. The germline CDR1 and CDR2 sequences are PRHDT and FYEKMQ (reference sequence). The V and J ends lost 3 bases and 5 bases respectively, with 4 bases between them. CDR3 length: 12 residues.

This clone was seen a handful of times. The chain couples TRBV15 to TRBJ1-3; no reliable D call. CDR1 is LNHNV and CDR2 is YYDKDF in the germline V gene (reference sequence). With 1 base removed from V and 0 bases from J, the gap between germline ends came to 7 bases. The CDR3 contains 15 residues. CDR3 sequence: CATSRGAISGNTIYF. The CDR3 DNA is TGTGCCACCAGCAGAGGGGCCATCTCTGGAAACACCATATATTTT. Drawing the rest from reference TRBV15 and TRBJ1-3, the complete variable domain is DAMVIQNPRYQVTQFGKPVTLSCSQTLNHNVMYWYQQKSSQAPKLLFHYYDKDFNNEADTPDNFQSRRPNTSFCFLDIRSPGLGDTAMYLCATSRGAISGNTIYFGEGSWLTVV.

This clone was found a few times. The chain recombines TRBV6-6 with TRBJ2-2, with D possibly being TRBD1 (5 bases). Germline V gene sequence: CDR1 MNHNY, CDR2 SVGAGI (reference sequence). The CDR3 extends over 13 amino acids. With 6 bases removed from V and 6 bases from J, the gap between germline ends came to 11 bases. CDR3 region: CASRLQGSGELFF. DNA for the CDR3: TGTGCCAGCAGACTCCAGGGTTCCGGGGAGCTGTTTTTT.

The chain is built from TRBV4-2 and TRBJ1-4; 8 bases agree with TRBD1. The V and J ends lost 1 base and 2 bases, in that order; junction bases with no gene match: 3. CDR3 length: 16 residues. Germline V gene lookup returns CDR1 LGHNA and CDR2 YNFKEQ. The CDR3 loop reads CASSQGQGLTNEKLFF. Written as DNA, the CDR3 is TGTGCCAGCAGCCAAGGACAGGGGCTCACTAATGAAAAACTGTTTTTT.

The CDR3 DNA sequence: TGTGCCAGTAGTATAAACAGGGTTGACTATGGCTACACCTTC. Protein product: CASSINRVDYGYTF. The chain couples TRBV19 to TRBJ1-2; D possibly corresponds to TRBD1 (6 bases). The CDR3 spans 14 residues. Germline V CDR1 and CDR2: LNHDA, SQIVND (reference sequence). Trimming stripped 2 bases from V and 3 bases from J, with 10 bases between.